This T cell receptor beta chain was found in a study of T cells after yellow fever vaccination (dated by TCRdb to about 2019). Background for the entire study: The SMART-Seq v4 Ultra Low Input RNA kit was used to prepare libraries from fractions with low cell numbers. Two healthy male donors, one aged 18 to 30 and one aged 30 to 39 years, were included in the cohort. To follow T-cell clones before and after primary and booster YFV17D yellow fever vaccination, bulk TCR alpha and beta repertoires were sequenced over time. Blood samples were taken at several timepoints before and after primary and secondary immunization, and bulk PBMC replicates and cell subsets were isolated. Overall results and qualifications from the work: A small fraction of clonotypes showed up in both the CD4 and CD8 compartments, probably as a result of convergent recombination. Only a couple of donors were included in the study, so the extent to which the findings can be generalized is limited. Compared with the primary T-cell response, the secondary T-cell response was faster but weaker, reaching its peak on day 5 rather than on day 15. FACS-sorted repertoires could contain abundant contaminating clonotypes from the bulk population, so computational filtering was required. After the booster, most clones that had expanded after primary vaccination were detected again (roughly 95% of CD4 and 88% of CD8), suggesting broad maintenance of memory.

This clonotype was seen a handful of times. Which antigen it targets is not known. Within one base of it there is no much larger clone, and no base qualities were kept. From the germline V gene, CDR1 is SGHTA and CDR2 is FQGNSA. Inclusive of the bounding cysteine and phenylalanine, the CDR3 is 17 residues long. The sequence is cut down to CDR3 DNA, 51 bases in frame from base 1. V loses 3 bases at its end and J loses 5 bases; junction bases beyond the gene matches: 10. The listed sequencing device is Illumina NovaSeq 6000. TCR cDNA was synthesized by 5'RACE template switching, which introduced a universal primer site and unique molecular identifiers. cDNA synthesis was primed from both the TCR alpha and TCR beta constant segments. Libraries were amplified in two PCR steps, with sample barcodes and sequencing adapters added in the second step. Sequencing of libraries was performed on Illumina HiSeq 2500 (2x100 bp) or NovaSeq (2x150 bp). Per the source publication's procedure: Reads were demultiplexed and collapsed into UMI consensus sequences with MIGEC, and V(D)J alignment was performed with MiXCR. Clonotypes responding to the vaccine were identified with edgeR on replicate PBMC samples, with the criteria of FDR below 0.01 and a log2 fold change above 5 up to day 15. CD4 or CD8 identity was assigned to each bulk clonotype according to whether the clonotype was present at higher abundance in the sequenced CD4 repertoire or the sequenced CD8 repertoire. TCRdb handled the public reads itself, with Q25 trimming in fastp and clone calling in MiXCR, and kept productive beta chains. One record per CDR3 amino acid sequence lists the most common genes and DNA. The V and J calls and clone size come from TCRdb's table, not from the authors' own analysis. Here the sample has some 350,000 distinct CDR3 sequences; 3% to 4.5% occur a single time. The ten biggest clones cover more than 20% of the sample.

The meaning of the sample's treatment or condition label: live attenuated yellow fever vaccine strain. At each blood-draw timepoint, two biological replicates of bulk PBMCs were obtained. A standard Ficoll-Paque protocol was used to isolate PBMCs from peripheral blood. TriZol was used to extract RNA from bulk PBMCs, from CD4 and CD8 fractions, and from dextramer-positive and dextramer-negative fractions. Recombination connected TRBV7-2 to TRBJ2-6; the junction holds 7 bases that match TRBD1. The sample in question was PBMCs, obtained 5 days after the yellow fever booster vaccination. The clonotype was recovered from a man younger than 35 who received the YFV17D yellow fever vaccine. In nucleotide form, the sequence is TGTGCCAGCAGCTTGGACAGGTCCCTTCCTAGGGCCAACGTCCTGACTTTC. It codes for CASSLDRSLPRANVLTF. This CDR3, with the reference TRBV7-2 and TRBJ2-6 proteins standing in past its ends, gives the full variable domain GAGVSQSPSNKVTEKGKDVELRCDPISGHTALYWYRQSLGQGLEFLIYFQGNSAPDKSGLPSDRFSAERTGGSVSTLTIQRTQQEDSAVYLCASSLDRSLPRANVLTFGAGSRLTVL.